This T cell receptor (beta chain) was sequenced during a study of T cells in Graves' hyperthyroidism and ophthalmopathy. V dropped 3 bases and J dropped 7; count of bases not matched to a gene: 9. Germline CDR1 and CDR2: SGDLS and YYNGEE. There are 15 residues in the CDR3. Ophthalmopathy cases met thresholds of Clinical Activity Score at least 3, NOSPECS grade at least 4 and duration under 3 months. This clonotype was detected ten times or more. TCR beta CDR3 region amplification was performed from RNA transcripts. First-round RT-PCR of the TCR CDR3 relied on the HTBI primer set. MiXCR was run by TCRdb on the multiplex PCR reads, yielding one entry per CDR3 protein. The sample carries about 610,000 distinct CDR3 sequences, roughly 14% recorded once.

The sequenced sample consisted of blood. This TCR derives from a middle-aged woman with Graves' ophthalmopathy. The chain combines TRBV9 with TRBJ2-4; 8 nucleotides match TRBD2. The CDR3 sequence is CASSARGAGGNIQYF. CDR3 in DNA: TGTGCCAGCAGCGCCCGAGGGGCGGGAGGTAACATTCAGTACTTC.